This T cell receptor beta chain appears in the sequencing data of a study of blood T cells in healthy people across ages. Using a J-beta primer mix together with a sample-barcoded 5' primer, a second PCR was run for about 6 to 11 cycles. TCRdb ran MiXCR on the 5' RACE reads and lists one entry per CDR3 protein. The data contain over 1,500,000 distinct CDR3 sequences, about 50% of them singletons. Germline trimming cut 2 bases from V and 4 bases from J; bases unmatched to any gene: 3. Germline CDR1 is SGHRS and CDR2 is YFSETQ. The CDR3 extends over 14 amino acids. This clonotype showed up just a few times.

The sequenced material came from blood. This receptor was identified in a woman aged 40-49 years in good health. The genes are TRBV5-1 and TRBJ1-2; 9 bases line up with TRBD1. The CDR3 protein is CASSFATGGYGYTF. The CDR3 nucleotides are TGCGCCAGCAGCTTCGCGACAGGGGGCTATGGCTACACCTTC.